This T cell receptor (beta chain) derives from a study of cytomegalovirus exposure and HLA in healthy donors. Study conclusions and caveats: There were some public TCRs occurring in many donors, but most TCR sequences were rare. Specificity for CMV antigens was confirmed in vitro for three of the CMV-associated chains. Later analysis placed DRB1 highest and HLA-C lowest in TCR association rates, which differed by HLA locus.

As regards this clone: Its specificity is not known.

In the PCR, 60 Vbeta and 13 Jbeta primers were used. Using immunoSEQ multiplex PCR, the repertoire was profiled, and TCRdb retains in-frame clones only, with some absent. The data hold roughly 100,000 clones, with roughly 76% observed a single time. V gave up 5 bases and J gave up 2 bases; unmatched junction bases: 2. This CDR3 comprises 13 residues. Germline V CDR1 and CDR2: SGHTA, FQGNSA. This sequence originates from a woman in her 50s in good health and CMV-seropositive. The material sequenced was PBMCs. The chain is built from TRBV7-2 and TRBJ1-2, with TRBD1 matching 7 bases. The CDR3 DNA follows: TGTGCCAGCAGCCGGGACAGAAACTATGGCTACACCTTC. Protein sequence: CASSRDRNYGYTF.